The 6 T cell receptor beta chains below all came from one sample that was sequenced in a study of shared clonotypes between healthy human individuals. Here immunoSEQ multiplex PCR was the method, and the copy in TCRdb shows in-frame clones only, minus some. The data hold about 2.4 million clones, with under 95% observed a single time. The sequenced sample consisted of naive CD4+ T cells from PBMCs. Stated subset: CD45RA+ positively selected. These receptors came from a man aged 18 to 30 in good health. Some clones in this sample may be carry-over from other donors' samples.

V is TRBV28 and J is TRBJ2-7; D remains ambiguous. The length of the CDR3 is 13 residues. Germline V gene data show CDR1 as MDHEN and CDR2 as SYDVKM. The V gene lost 5 bases and the J gene lost 7 bases, with 15 bases spanning the gap. CDR3 in DNA: TGTGCCAGCAGTACTCCCCGGCGGCCTGAGCAGTACTTC. Its translation is CASSTPRRPEQYF.

The chain couples TRBV2 to TRBJ1-5, with 7 bases aligning to TRBD1. CDR3 length: 16 amino acids. Trimming at V came to 6 bases and at J to 0 bases, leaving 8 bases not matched to a gene. The germline CDR1 and CDR2 sequences are SNHLY and FYNNEI. CDR3 region: CASRETGSYSNQPQHF. For the CDR3, the DNA is TGTGCCAGCAGGGAGACAGGGAGTTATAGCAATCAGCCCCAGCATTTT.

This sequence joins TRBV29-1 and TRBJ1-1; maybe TRBD1 (5 bases). Germline values: CDR1 SQVTM, CDR2 ANQGSEA. Trimming took off 6 bases at V and 0 bases at J, with 17 bases between the two ends. The CDR3 length is 15 residues. The CDR3 here is CSVVGAIGVNTEAFF. The CDR3 DNA is TGCAGCGTGGTCGGGGCTATTGGGGTGAACACTGAAGCTTTCTTT.

The chain combines TRBV7-2 with TRBJ2-7; tentatively, D is TRBD2 (5 bases). The CDR3 length is 14 residues. Germline-derived CDR1 and CDR2 are SGHTA and FQGNSA. V was trimmed by 1 base and J by 6 bases, leaving 13 bases between them. DNA of the CDR3: TGTGCCAGCAGCTTAGGGCGCGGGCGGCGCGAGCAGTACTTC. Encoded protein: CASSLGRGRREQYF.

This clone came up a few times. The sample carries other DNA sequences with the same CDR3. The chain joins TRBV5-4 to TRBJ2-5; no reliable D call. The V end lost 0 bases, the J end lost 2 bases, and 5 bases lay between the germline ends. The CDR3 sequence is 13 residues long. Germline CDR1 reads SGHNT; CDR2 reads YYREEE (reference sequence). Here the CDR3 DNA reads TGTGCCAGCAGCTTGGGCAGGCAAGAGACCCAGTACTTC. Its translation: CASSLGRQETQYF. Drawing the rest from reference TRBV5-4 and TRBJ2-5, the complete variable domain is ETGVTQSPTHLIKTRGQQVTLRCSSQSGHNTVSWYQQALGQGPQFIFQYYREEENGRGNFPPRFSGLQFPNYSSELNVNALELDDSALYLCASSLGRQETQYFGPGTRLLVL.

V usage is TRBV27 and J usage is TRBJ2-7; 9 nucleotides line up with TRBD1. The CDR3 covers 14 residues. Germline-derived CDR1 and CDR2 are MNHEY and SMNVEV (reference sequence). Trimming at V came to 5 bases and at J to 3 bases, leaving 5 bases not matched to a gene. The CDR3 here is CASSPQTGGYEQYF. The CDR3 DNA follows: TGTGCCAGCAGTCCCCAGACAGGGGGCTACGAGCAGTACTTC.